Listed below are T cell receptor beta chains from one sample, sequenced in a study of cytomegalovirus exposure and HLA in healthy donors. Assay: immunoSEQ multiplex PCR; the TCRdb copy retains only in-frame clones and omits some. The sample yields about 160,000 clones, around 83% seen once. Sequenced material: PBMCs. The receptors were gathered from a girl aged 2 to 9 in good health and CMV-seropositive. Each CDR3 is given with its conserved first and last residue. A D gene is named only where the DNA matches it firmly. Not every row has a clone size; where given, it reads once, few, many or a size class.

d_call	clone_size	v_call	j_call	cdr3_aa	cdr3_nt
-	-	TRBV7-3	TRBJ2-3	CASSLVFTDTQYF	TGTGCCAGCAGCTTAGTATTCACAGATACGCAGTATTTT
-	-	TRBV11-2	TRBJ2-5	CASSLGGAREQYF	TGTGCCAGCAGCTTAGGGGGGGCGCGGGAGCAGTACTTC
TRBD1	-	TRBV2	TRBJ1-4	CASSGQGEEKLFF	TGTGCCAGCAGTGGACAGGGGGAAGAAAAACTGTTTTTT
-	-	TRBV2	TRBJ2-1	CASSPAGPSSYNEQFF	TGTGCCAGCAGCCCAGCGGGCCCCTCCTCCTACAATGAGCAGTTCTTC
-	-	TRBV20-1	TRBJ1-1	CSASGREVAFF	TGCAGTGCTAGTGGGAGGGAGGTGGCTTTCTTT
-	-	TRBV18	TRBJ2-1	CASSGDTRSSYNEQFF	TGTGCCAGCTCAGGGGACACGCGAAGCTCCTACAATGAGCAGTTCTTC
TRBD2	few	TRBV30	TRBJ2-1	CAWSSQREGPYEQFF	TGTGCCTGGAGTTCCCAGCGGGAGGGTCCCTATGAGCAGTTCTTC
TRBD1	-	TRBV27	TRBJ1-3	CASSFGTGVGNTIYF	TGTGCCAGCAGTTTTGGGACAGGGGTCGGAAACACCATATATTTT
-	once	TRBV15	TRBJ1-4	CATSRGGENEKLFF	TGTGCCACCAGCAGAGGAGGCGAGAATGAAAAACTGTTTTTT
TRBD2	-	TRBV6-4	TRBJ2-2	CASSEAGGHTGELFF	TGTGCCAGCAGTGAAGCGGGAGGGCACACCGGGGAGCTGTTTTTT
TRBD2	-	TRBV5-4	TRBJ2-7	CASSPYGVAGVEYF	TGTGCCAGCAGCCCCTACGGGGTAGCGGGAGTTGAGTACTTC